A selection of T cell receptor beta chains follows, all from one sample in a study of T cell responses to AZD1222 COVID-19 vaccine. Here immunoSEQ multiplex PCR was the method, and the copy in TCRdb shows in-frame clones only, minus some. Of about 150,000 clones detected, 91% appear once; the ten largest clones hold 3.5% to 4%. Sequences were derived from peripheral blood, sampled 28 days after the second AZD1222 dose. Receptors originate from an adult who received the AZD1222 COVID-19 vaccine. The CDR3 runs from the conserved cysteine through the conserved F or W. A D gene is named only where the DNA matches it firmly. Clone size is stated in some rows and not others, as once, few, many or a class when expanded.

d_call	v_call	j_call	clone_size	cdr3_nt	cdr3_aa
TRBD2	TRBV5-1	TRBJ2-7	.	TGCGCCAGCAGCTTGGCCTCGGGAGGCAGCTACGAGCAGTACTTC	CASSLASGGSYEQYF
.	TRBV30	TRBJ2-7	once	TGTGCCTGGAGGCGGGATGCCGGACAGTTTGACTTC	CAWRRDAGQFDF
.	TRBV6-5	TRBJ1-2	.	TGTGCCAGCTTGAGCCTTTGGACGGCTAACTATGGCTACACCTTC	CASLSLWTANYGYTF
.	TRBV6-5	TRBJ1-1	once	TGTGCCAGCAGCCGAAAAATAATCTCGGAAGCTTTCTTT	CASSRKIISEAFF
TRBD1	TRBV27	TRBJ2-3	.	TGTGCCAGCCAAAGGGACAGGGCGCGGGATACGCAGTATTTT	CASQRDRARDTQYF
.	TRBV29-1	TRBJ2-7	once	TGCAGCGCAGGGGAAAGGGAACTCGAGCAGTACTTC	CSAGERELEQYF
TRBD2	TRBV11-2	TRBJ2-3	few	TGTGCCAGCAGCTTAGGATACCGGGGGGGTACAGATACGCAGTATTTT	CASSLGYRGGTDTQYF
TRBD2	TRBV18	TRBJ2-5	.	TGTGCCAGCTCACGACTAGCGGGGGGTTCCCAAGAGACCCAGTACTTC	CASSRLAGGSQETQYF
.	TRBV7-2	TRBJ2-7	.	TGTGCCAGCAGCCTGGGACACACCTACGAGCAGTACTTC	CASSLGHTYEQYF
.	TRBV20-1	TRBJ1-5	.	TGCAGTGCTAGTCAAATTGCCGGTAGCAATCAGCCCCAGCATTTT	CSASQIAGSNQPQHF
.	TRBV12-3/TRBV12-4	TRBJ1-1	.	TGTGCCAGCACCCGATCCACTGAAGCTTTCTTT	CASTRSTEAFF
.	TRBV11-2	TRBJ2-1	.	TGTGCCAGCAGCTTAAGCGGGCCGACAATTAACAATGAGCAGTTCTTC	CASSLSGPTINNEQFF
.	TRBV11-3	TRBJ2-7	.	TGTGCCAGCAGCCGGGACTTTTACGAGCAGTACTTC	CASSRDFYEQYF
TRBD1	TRBV7-8	TRBJ1-1	.	TGTGCCAGCAGCTTACCCGGACAGGCGAACACTGAAGCTTTCTTT	CASSLPGQANTEAFF
.	TRBV12-3/TRBV12-4	TRBJ1-1	.	TGTGCCAGCAGTTTTTACACTGAAGCTTTCTTT	CASSFYTEAFF
TRBD2	TRBV7-9	TRBJ2-2	.	TGTGCCAGCAGTCCTCGGGGAGGGCCAACCGGGGAGCTGTTTTTT	CASSPRGGPTGELFF
.	TRBV7-9	TRBJ1-1	.	TGTGCCGGGGGCAGGGGCCCCAACACTGAAGCTTTCTTT	CAGGRGPNTEAFF
TRBD1	TRBV24-1	TRBJ1-1	.	TGTGCCACCAGTGACAGCGGACAGGTTTTAGACACTGAAGCTTTCTTT	CATSDSGQVLDTEAFF
.	TRBV6-5	TRBJ1-2	once	TGTGCCAGCAGTAACCCCGGGACCTACTATGGCTACACCTTC	CASSNPGTYYGYTF
TRBD1	TRBV7-9	TRBJ2-4	.	TGTGCCAGCAGCTCCGGGACAGGGGAGTACTTC	CASSSGTGEYF
TRBD1	TRBV7-2	TRBJ2-3	once	TGTGCCAGCAGCTTAAATGTAGGGACAGGGGCGGATACGCAGTATTTT	CASSLNVGTGADTQYF
TRBD1	TRBV19	TRBJ1-2	.	TGTGCCAGTAGTATAGTAGGGGGCCCAGAAACCTATGGCTACACCTTC	CASSIVGGPETYGYTF
TRBD1	TRBV5-4	TRBJ2-2	.	TGTGCCAGCATCCATGACAGGGCGAACACCGGGGAGCTGTTTTTT	CASIHDRANTGELFF
.	TRBV2	TRBJ1-1	.	TGTGCCAGCAGTGGAGGGAGAACCACTGAAGCTTTCTTT	CASSGGRTTEAFF
TRBD2	TRBV20-1	TRBJ2-7	once	TGCAGTGCTAGTTGGGCTAGCGGTAGCGAGCAGTACTTC	CSASWASGSEQYF
.	TRBV18	TRBJ1-4	.	TGTGCCAGCTCACCATTCCGTTCGGCCTCAACTAATGAAAAACTGTTTTTT	CASSPFRSASTNEKLFF
.	TRBV10-3	TRBJ2-1	.	TGTGCCACCCAGAGTCCGGGGGAGCAGTTCTTC	CATQSPGEQFF
.	TRBV7-3	TRBJ1-3	.	TGTGCCAGCAGCAGTTCTCCCGGAAACACCATATATTTT	CASSSSPGNTIYF
.	TRBV10-3	TRBJ1-3	.	TGTGCCATCAGTAGGACAGACCTGGGAAACACCATATATTTT	CAISRTDLGNTIYF
TRBD1	TRBV27	TRBJ1-1	.	TGTGCCAGCAGTATTCCAGGGGGAAGGGGCACTGAAGCTTTCTTT	CASSIPGGRGTEAFF
.	TRBV5-4	TRBJ2-1	.	TGTGCCAGCAGCTTCCCTCTAAACAATGAGCAGTTCTTC	CASSFPLNNEQFF
.	TRBV23-1	TRBJ1-5	.	TGCGCCAGCAGTCAAGAGTACAACGGCAATCAGCCCCAGCATTTT	CASSQEYNGNQPQHF
.	TRBV14	TRBJ2-2	.	TGTGCCAGCAGCCAGAGGGCCGGCACCGGGGAGCTGTTTTTT	CASSQRAGTGELFF
.	TRBV9	TRBJ2-1	.	TGTGCCAGCAGCGAGGCAGGGGCTGTGAATGAGCAGTTCTTC	CASSEAGAVNEQFF
TRBD1	TRBV9	TRBJ1-5	.	TGTGCCAGCAGTCGGGACAGGGTGGGCAATCAGCCCCAGCATTTT	CASSRDRVGNQPQHF
TRBD1	TRBV9	TRBJ1-1	.	TGTGCCAGCAGCGTAGTAGGGACAGGGGGCGCCCCTGAAGCTTTCTTT	CASSVVGTGGAPEAFF
TRBD1	TRBV18	TRBJ2-7	.	TGTGCCAGCTCACTATCGGGACAGAGTGCCTACGAGCAGTACTTC	CASSLSGQSAYEQYF
.	TRBV7-6	TRBJ1-6	.	TGTGCCAGCAGCTTAGCTCCAGGGGAGTATAATTCACCCCTCCACTTT	CASSLAPGEYNSPLHF
.	TRBV19	TRBJ1-2	.	TGTGCCAGTAGTATGCGAGGGGCCCTCGATGGCTACACCTTC	CASSMRGALDGYTF
.	TRBV27	TRBJ2-5	few	TGTGCCAGCAGTTTAACGCCAGGGAGGGAGACCCAGTACTTC	CASSLTPGRETQYF
.	TRBV5-6	TRBJ1-4	.	TGTGCCAGCAGCTTCCGGTTTTTAGGGACTAATGAAAAACTGTTTTTT	CASSFRFLGTNEKLFF
TRBD1	TRBV25-1	TRBJ1-2	.	TGTGCCTCACAGGGGAATAACTATGGCTACACCTTC	CASQGNNYGYTF
.	TRBV7-9	TRBJ1-2	once	TGTGCCAGCAGCTTAGAGCGGGGGGGCTACACCTTC	CASSLERGGYTF
.	TRBV12-5	TRBJ1-5	.	TGTGCTAGTGCCGAAGGGGGTCCCAATCAGCCCCAGCATTTT	CASAEGGPNQPQHF
.	TRBV2	TRBJ2-7	.	TGTGCCAGCCGATTTGGGGTCCTACCCTACGAGCAGTACTTC	CASRFGVLPYEQYF
TRBD2	TRBV18	TRBJ2-2	.	TGTGCCAGCTCACTCAAGACTAGCGGGGCTTCCGGGGAGCTGTTTTTT	CASSLKTSGASGELFF